The clone carrying this TCR beta chain was seen more than once but under ten times. Alongside a J-beta primer mix, a sample-barcoded 5' primer served in a second PCR lasting about 7 to 12 cycles. TCRdb re-called the 5' RACE reads through MiXCR, storing one row per CDR3 protein. The sample lists 760,000 or so distinct CDR3 sequences; around a quarter were seen once. These data originate in a study of blood T cells in healthy people across ages. About the study: The template switching approach captured approximately one barcoded beta molecule for every two T cells.

Isolating PBMCs gave at least 6 million of these cells per sample. Germline lookup yields CDR1 MGHDK and CDR2 SYGVNS. The CDR3 has 15 amino acids. V was clipped by 1 base and J by 4 bases, with 13 bases between them. This sample was also put to use in a study of T cells of mothers and their children.

Sequencing was carried out using blood. The chain has TRBV25-1 and TRBJ2-5; D is uncertain. The clonotype comes from a boy aged 10-17 years in good health. CDR3 sequence: CASSEFTGNGETQYF. The CDR3 nucleotides read TGTGCCAGCAGTGAATTTACGGGTAACGGAGAGACCCAGTACTTC.